This T cell receptor beta chain derives from a study of long-term antiretroviral therapy in people with HIV. DNA was extracted from around 0.96-9.9 million thawed cryopreserved PBMC. The CDR3 contains 11 residues. Germline assignment: CDR1 GTSNPN and CDR2 SVGIG (reference sequence). Trimming took 2 bases from V and 4 from J, leaving 3 bases between them. A v3.0 immunoSEQ assay was performed at survey level. The sequencing target was about 35,000-55,000 T-cell genomes per sample. Profiled with immunoSEQ multiplex PCR; TCRdb holds only in-frame clones, not every one. The table has around 28,000 clones, 75% to 90% seen once; the top ten hold around 9.6%. Study-level results: Post-ART diversity increased but stayed below transplant donor controls. Blood in the study was drawn between the mid-2000s and the late 2010s, possibly under older ART regimens, which may be less effective than current ones.

Details on this clone: What it binds is unknown.

The input for sequencing was unsorted PBMCs, taken 2.3 years after starting antiretroviral therapy. The sequence came from a man aged 35 to 55 with HIV. The chain combines TRBV30 with TRBJ1-3; no definite D call. The CDR3 bases are TGTGCCTGGAGTCACGGAAACACCATATATTTT. It is translated as CAWSHGNTIYF.